This T cell receptor beta chain was sequenced in a study of response to subunit inactivated influenza vaccine. Study observations and caveats: A suggestion made by the authors is that each seasonal influenza vaccination recruits few new T cells.

TCRdb reprocessed the RT-PCR reads with MiXCR, giving one entry per CDR3 protein. The repertoire holds just over 300,000 distinct CDR3 sequences, with about 20% as singletons. With respect to this clonotype: Its antigen is undetermined.

Germline V gives CDR1 LNHNV, CDR2 YYDKDF (reference sequence). This CDR3 has 11 residues. With 8 bases removed from V and 15 bases from J, the gap between germline ends came to 17 bases. This TCR was sampled from a man in his fifties or sixties who received an inactivated influenza vaccine. Material: PBMCs from blood, obtained 21 months after vaccination. The chain carries TRBV15 and TRBJ2-1; D possibly corresponds to TRBD2 (5 bases). CDR3 nucleotides: TGTGCCACCTCTAACGGGGAAGAAGGGTTCTTC. Amino acid sequence: CATSNGEEGFF.